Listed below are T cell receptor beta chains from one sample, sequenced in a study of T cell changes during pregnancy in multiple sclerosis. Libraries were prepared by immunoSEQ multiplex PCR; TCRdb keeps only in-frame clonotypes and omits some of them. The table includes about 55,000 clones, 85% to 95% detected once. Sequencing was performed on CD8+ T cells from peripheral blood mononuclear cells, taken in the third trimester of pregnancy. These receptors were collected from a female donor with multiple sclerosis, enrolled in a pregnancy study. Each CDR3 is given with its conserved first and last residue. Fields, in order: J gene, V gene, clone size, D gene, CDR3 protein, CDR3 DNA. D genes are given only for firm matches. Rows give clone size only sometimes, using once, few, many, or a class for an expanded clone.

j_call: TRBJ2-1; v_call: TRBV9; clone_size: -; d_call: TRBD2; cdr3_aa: CASSVTPSGSNNEQFF; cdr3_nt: TGTGCCAGCAGCGTAACCCCTAGCGGGAGTAATAATGAGCAGTTCTTC
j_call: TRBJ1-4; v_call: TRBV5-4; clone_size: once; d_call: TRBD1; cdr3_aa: CASRDRGEKLFF; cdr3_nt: TGTGCCAGCCGAGACAGGGGTGAAAAACTGTTTTTT
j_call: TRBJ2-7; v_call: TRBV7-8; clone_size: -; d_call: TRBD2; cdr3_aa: CASSLGLAGDDYEQYF; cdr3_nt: TGTGCCAGCAGCCTGGGGTTAGCGGGGGACGACTACGAGCAGTACTTC
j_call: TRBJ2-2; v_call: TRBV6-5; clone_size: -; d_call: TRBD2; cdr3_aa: CASSYSGGGGELFF; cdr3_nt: TGTGCCAGCAGTTACTCTGGGGGGGGCGGGGAGCTGTTTTTT
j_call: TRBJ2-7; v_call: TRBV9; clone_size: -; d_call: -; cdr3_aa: CASSVAPGGYGEQYF; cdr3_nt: TGTGCCAGCAGCGTAGCCCCCGGGGGTTATGGCGAGCAGTACTTC
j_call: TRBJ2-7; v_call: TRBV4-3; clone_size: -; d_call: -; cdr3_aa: CASSQEEGAGSYEQYF; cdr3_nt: TGCGCCAGCAGCCAAGAGGAGGGGGCCGGCTCCTACGAGCAGTACTTC
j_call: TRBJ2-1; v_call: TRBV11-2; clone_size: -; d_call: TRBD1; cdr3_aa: CASSLKEWGQALDNEQFF; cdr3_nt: TGTGCCAGCAGCTTAAAAGAATGGGGACAGGCACTCGACAATGAGCAGTTCTTC
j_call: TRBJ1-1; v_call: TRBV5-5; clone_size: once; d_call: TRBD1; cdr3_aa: CASSRQGGEAFF; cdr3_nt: TGTGCCAGCAGTCGGCAGGGGGGCGAAGCTTTCTTT
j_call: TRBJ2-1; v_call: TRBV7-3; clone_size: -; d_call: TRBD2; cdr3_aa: CASSLGSGRAGNEQFF; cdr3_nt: TGTGCCAGCAGCTTAGGTAGCGGGAGGGCCGGGAATGAGCAGTTCTTC
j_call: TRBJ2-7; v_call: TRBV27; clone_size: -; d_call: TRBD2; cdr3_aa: CASSPSAGGLSYEQYF; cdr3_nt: TGTGCCAGCAGTCCCAGCGCGGGAGGACTTTCCTACGAGCAGTACTTC
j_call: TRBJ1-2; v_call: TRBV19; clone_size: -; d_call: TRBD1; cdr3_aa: CASSTKRQGNYGYTF; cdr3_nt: TGTGCCAGTAGTACCAAACGACAGGGAAACTATGGCTACACCTTC
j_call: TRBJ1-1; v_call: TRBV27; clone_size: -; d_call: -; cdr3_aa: CASSITTAGTEAFF; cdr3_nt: TGTGCCAGCAGTATTACGACCGCGGGCACTGAAGCTTTCTTT
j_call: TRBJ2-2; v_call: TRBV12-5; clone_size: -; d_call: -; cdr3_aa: CASGLPGVSTGELFF; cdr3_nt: TGTGCTAGTGGTTTGCCAGGGGTCAGCACCGGGGAGCTGTTTTTT
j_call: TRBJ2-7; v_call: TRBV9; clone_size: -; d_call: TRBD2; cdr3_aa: CASSVGERGSYEQYF; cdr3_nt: TGTGCCAGCAGCGTAGGGGAGCGGGGATCCTACGAGCAGTACTTC
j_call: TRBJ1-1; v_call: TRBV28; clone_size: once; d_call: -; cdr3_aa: CASYNTEAFF; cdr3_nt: TGTGCCAGTTATAACACTGAAGCTTTCTTT
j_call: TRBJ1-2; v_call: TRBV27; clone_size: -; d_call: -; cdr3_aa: CASGTLDSNYGYTF; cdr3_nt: TGTGCCAGCGGAACCCTAGACAGTAACTATGGCTACACCTTC
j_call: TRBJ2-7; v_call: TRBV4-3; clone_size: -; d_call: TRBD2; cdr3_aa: CASSPAVAGGAYEQYF; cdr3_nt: TGCGCCAGCAGCCCAGCTGTAGCGGGGGGGGCCTACGAGCAGTACTTC
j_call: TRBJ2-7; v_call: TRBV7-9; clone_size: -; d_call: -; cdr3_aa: CASSWDTSYEQYF; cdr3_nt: TGTGCCAGCAGTTGGGACACCTCCTACGAGCAGTACTTC
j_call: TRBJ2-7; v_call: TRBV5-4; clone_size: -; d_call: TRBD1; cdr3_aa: CASSAIPGQGSEQYF; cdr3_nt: TGTGCCAGCAGCGCAATTCCGGGACAGGGTTCCGAGCAGTACTTC
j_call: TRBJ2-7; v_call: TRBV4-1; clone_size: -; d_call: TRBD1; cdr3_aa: CASSTSDRAREQYF; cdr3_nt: TGCGCCAGCAGCACAAGCGACAGGGCTAGGGAGCAGTACTTC
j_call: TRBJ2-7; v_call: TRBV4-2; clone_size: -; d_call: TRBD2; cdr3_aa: CASSQGTSGFLSYEQYF; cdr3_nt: TGTGCCAGCAGCCAAGGGACTAGCGGGTTCCTCTCCTACGAGCAGTACTTC
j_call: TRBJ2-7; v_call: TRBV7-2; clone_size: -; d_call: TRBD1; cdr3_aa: CASSPTGPPYEQYF; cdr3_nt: TGTGCCAGCAGCCCGACAGGGCCCCCCTACGAGCAGTACTTC
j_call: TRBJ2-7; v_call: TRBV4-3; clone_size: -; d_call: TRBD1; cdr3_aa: CASSQEGQGSYEQYF; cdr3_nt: TGCGCCAGCAGCCAAGAGGGACAGGGCAGCTACGAGCAGTACTTC
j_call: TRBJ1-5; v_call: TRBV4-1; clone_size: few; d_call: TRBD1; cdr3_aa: CASSPTASKQGWYQPQHF; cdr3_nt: TGCGCCAGCAGCCCAACGGCTTCGAAACAGGGGTGGTATCAGCCCCAGCATTTT
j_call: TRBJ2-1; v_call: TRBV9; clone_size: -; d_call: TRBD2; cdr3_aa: CASRGLADNEQFF; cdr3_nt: TGTGCCAGCAGGGGACTAGCGGACAATGAGCAGTTCTTC
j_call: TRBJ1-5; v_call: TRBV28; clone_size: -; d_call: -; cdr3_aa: CASSGRVEKQAQHF; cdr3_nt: TGTGCCAGCAGTGGCAGGGTGGAGAAACAGGCCCAGCATTTT
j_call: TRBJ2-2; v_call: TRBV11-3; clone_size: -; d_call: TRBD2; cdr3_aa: CASSLAGGPLYGELFF; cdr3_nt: TGTGCCAGCAGTCTAGCGGGAGGGCCTTTGTACGGGGAGCTGTTTTTT
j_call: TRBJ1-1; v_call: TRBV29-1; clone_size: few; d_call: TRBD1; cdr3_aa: CSVPGQAPEAFF; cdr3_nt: TGCAGCGTCCCGGGACAGGCCCCTGAAGCTTTCTTT
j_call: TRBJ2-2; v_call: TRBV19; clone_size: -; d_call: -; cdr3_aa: CASNVGPGELFF; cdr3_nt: TGTGCCAGTAATGTGGGGCCCGGGGAGCTGTTTTTT
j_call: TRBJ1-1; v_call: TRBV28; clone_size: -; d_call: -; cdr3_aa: CASSFPSNLQTRRDTEAFF; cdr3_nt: TGTGCCAGCAGTTTTCCTTCCAATCTGCAGACAAGGAGGGACACTGAAGCTTTCTTT
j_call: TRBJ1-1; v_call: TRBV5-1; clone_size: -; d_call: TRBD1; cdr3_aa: CASSLGQGATEAFF; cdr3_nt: TGCGCCAGCAGCTTGGGACAGGGGGCCACTGAAGCTTTCTTT
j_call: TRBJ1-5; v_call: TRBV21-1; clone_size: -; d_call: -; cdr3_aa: CASSQPGTGTSNQPQHF; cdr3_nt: TGTGCCAGCAGCCAACCCGGGACAGGGACGAGCAATCAGCCCCAGCATTTT
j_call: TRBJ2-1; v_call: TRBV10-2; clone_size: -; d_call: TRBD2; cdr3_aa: CASRSAGESYNEQFF; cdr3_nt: TGCGCCAGCAGGTCGGCGGGAGAAAGCTACAATGAGCAGTTCTTC
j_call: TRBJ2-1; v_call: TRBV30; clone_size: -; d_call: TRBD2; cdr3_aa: CAGELAGFADEQFF; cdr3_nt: TGTGCCGGGGAGTTAGCGGGGTTTGCGGATGAGCAGTTCTTC
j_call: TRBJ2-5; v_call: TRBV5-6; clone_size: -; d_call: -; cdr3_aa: CASSLVHRGLQTQYF; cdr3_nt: TGTGCCAGCAGCTTGGTCCATCGGGGGTTACAGACCCAGTACTTC
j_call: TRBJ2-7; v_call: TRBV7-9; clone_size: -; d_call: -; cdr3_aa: CASSPWTDTYEQYF; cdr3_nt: TGTGCCAGCAGCCCCTGGACAGATACTTACGAGCAGTACTTC
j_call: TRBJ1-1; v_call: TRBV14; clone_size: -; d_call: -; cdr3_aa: CASSQASREIPEAFF; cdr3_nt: TGTGCCAGCAGCCAAGCGAGCAGGGAAATCCCTGAAGCTTTCTTT
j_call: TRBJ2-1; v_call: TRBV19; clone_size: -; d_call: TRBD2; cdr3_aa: CASSITAGGSYNEQFF; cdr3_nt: TGTGCCAGTAGTATTACGGCGGGAGGCTCCTACAATGAGCAGTTCTTC
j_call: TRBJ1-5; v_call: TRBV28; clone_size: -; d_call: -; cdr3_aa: CASKGWQGFSNQPQHF; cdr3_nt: TGTGCCAGCAAAGGTTGGCAGGGATTCAGCAATCAGCCCCAGCATTTT
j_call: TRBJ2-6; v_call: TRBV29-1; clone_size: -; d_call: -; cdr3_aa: CSVGGHSGANVLTF; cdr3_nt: TGCAGCGTTGGGGGACATTCTGGGGCCAACGTCCTGACTTTC
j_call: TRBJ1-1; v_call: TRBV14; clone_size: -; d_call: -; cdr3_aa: CASSRLAGIMNTEAFF; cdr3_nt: TGTGCCAGCAGCCGCCTGGCAGGGATCATGAACACTGAAGCTTTCTTT
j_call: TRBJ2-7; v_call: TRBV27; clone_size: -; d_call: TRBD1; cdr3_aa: CASSLIATGTHEQYF; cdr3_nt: TGTGCCAGCAGTTTGATAGCGACAGGGACCCACGAGCAGTACTTC
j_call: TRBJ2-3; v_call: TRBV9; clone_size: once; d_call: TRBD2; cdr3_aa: CASSVTSASTDTQYF; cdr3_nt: TGTGCCAGCAGCGTTACTAGCGCTAGCACAGATACGCAGTATTTT
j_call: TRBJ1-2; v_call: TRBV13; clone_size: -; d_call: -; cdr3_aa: CASSLGPAEVTTNYGYTF; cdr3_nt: TGTGCCAGCAGCTTAGGCCCGGCGGAGGTCACCACTAACTATGGCTACACCTTC
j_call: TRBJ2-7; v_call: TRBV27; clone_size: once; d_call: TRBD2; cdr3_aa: CASSPYGFRGGSGYEQYF; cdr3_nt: TGTGCCAGCAGTCCCTACGGTTTTCGGGGCGGGAGCGGCTACGAGCAGTACTTC
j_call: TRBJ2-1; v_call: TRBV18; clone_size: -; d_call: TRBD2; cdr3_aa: CASSRLAGGVYNEQFF; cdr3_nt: TGTGCCAGCTCACGACTAGCGGGAGGGGTATACAATGAGCAGTTCTTC
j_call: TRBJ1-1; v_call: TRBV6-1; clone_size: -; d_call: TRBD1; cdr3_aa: CASSRLQGAEAFF; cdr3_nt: TGTGCCAGCAGCAGACTACAGGGGGCTGAAGCTTTCTTT